This T cell receptor (beta chain) was captured by sequencing in a study of T cells in localized non-small cell lung cancer (TCRdb year 2020). Describing the broader study: T cell repertoires of about 240 early-stage NSCLC patients were analyzed, with tumors being compared against uninvolved tumor-adjacent lungs. The cohort consisted of approximately 240 treatment-naive NSCLC patients whose localized lung tumors had been resected. Of the NSCLC patients, over 120 were male and around 97 were female, and the mean age was roughly 61 years. What the research found in general, with its limitations: Uninvolved tumor-adjacent lung showed the highest T cell clonality, higher than tumor, which suggests more focused antigenic responses in the adjacent lung. Since the design was exploratory, TCR variables were selected using unadjusted p-values with no false-discovery rate correction. Higher blood T cell density associated with longer overall survival, while higher adjacent-lung clonality associated with shorter survival. Of the top 100 tumor clones, a median of roughly 60 were detected in paired uninvolved adjacent lung; under 35 were also among that lung's top 100. Because multi-region tumor sequencing was not done, intratumor heterogeneity could not be ruled out.

CDR1 and CDR2 (SGHNT, YENEEA) derive from the germline V gene. The junction shows trimming of 5 bases on V and 13 bases on J, plus 17 bases between the germline ends. The CDR3 contains 12 residues, cysteine and phenylalanine counted. Only the CDR3 region is kept as DNA, spanning 36 bases read in frame from base 1. The immunoSEQ Assay was used to sequence TCR beta CDR3 regions from DNA. The published analysis was carried out like this. T cell density was computed as TCR beta template counts normalized to usable DNA estimated by amplifying housekeeping genes. Richness was estimated with the preseqR package, extrapolating to 400,000 templates for PBMC samples and 120,000 templates for tissue samples. Clonality was taken to be one minus Pielou's evenness. Tissue-enriched TCRs were identified through differential abundance testing performed on productive amino-acid clonotypes, with a minimum total count of 5 and an alpha of 0.1. Repertoire overlap between compartments was quantified with the Jaccard Index and Morisita Overlap Index. GLIPH clustered TCR beta CDR3s with public tetramer-defined viral CDR3s; viral motifs required at least three viral sequences plus V-gene enrichment. TCRdb's version of the immuneACCESS table is confined to in-frame rearrangements and falls short of the full clone set. An unresolved V gene accounts for under half of the shortfall where checked; the remainder is of unknown origin. V, J and clone size derive from that table, while D and trimming were established from the DNA sequence. This sample has about 59,000 clones in its table, and approximately 89% of those were observed once. About 20% of the sample goes to the ten largest clones.

At diagnosis, peripheral blood, uninvolved tumor-adjacent lung and tumor were collected and were preserved as a mix of fresh-frozen and FFPE material. Blood samples were analyzed as peripheral blood mononuclear cells for TCR repertoire profiling. In regard to this clone: Which antigen it targets is not known. No base quality information exists; no much larger clone differs at one position.

The V and J segments used are TRBV11-3 and TRBJ1-2; TRBD1 might be the D gene, on 5 matching bases. The sequence was collected from a man aged 40 to 75 with stage I lung adenocarcinoma. Sequenced material: peripheral blood, taken before any cancer treatment. The DNA sequence is given as TGTGCCAGCAGCATCCGGGACGGATCTTTCACCTTC. The translation is CASSIRDGSFTF. With all but the CDR3 taken from the reference TRBV11-3 and TRBJ1-2 genes, the full variable domain is: EAGVVQSPRYKIIEKKQPVAFWCNPISGHNTLYWYLQNLGQGPELLIRYENEEAVDDSQLPKDRFSAERLKGVDSTLKIQPAELGDSAVYLCASSIRDGSFTFGSGTRLTVV.